Described below is a single T cell receptor (beta chain) sequence and its context. Its antigen is not identified. This record comes from a study of T cells in Graves' hyperthyroidism and ophthalmopathy. Authors of the study amplified TCR beta CDR3 regions from RNA transcripts. Carried out on the TCR CDR3, a first-round RT-PCR used the HTBI primer set. Via MiXCR, TCRdb re-called the multiplex PCR reads, giving one row per CDR3 protein. The sample carries 330,000 or so distinct CDR3 sequences, over 15% recorded once. Subjects with ophthalmopathy showed a Clinical Activity Score no lower than 3, a NOSPECS grade no lower than 4, and a duration shorter than 3 months. Clinical symptoms, serum thyroxine, TRAb, thyroid ultrasound and orbital computed tomography informed diagnoses. V was pared by 0 bases and J by 2 bases, with 10 bases between. Germline V gene data show CDR1 as LGHNA and CDR2 as YSLEER. This CDR3 contains 15 residues.

Points from the study as a whole: Blood also held most thyroid clonotypes expanded beyond 0.001.

The sequenced material came from blood. The V and J genes are TRBV4-3 and TRBJ1-2, with D hard to call. The TCR originated in a woman aged 40 to 55 with Graves' ophthalmopathy. CDR3 coding DNA: TGCGCCAGCAGCCAAGATAGTCAGGCGAACTATGGCTACACCTTC. Its protein product is CASSQDSQANYGYTF.